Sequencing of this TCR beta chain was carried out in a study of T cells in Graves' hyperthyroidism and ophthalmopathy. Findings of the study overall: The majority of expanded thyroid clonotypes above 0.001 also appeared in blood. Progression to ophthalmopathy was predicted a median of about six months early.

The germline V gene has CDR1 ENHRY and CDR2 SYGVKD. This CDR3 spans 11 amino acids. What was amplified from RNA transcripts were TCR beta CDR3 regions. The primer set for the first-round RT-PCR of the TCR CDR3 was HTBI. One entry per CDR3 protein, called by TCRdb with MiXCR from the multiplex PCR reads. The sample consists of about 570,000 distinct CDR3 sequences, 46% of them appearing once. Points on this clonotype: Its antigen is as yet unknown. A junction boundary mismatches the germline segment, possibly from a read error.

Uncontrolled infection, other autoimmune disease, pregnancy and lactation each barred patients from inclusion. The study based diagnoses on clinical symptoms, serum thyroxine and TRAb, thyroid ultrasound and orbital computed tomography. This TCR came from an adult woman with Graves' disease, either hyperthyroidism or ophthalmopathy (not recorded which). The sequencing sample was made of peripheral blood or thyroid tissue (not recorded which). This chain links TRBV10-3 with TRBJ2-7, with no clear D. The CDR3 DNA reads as TGTGCCAGCAGTATCCTTTACGAGCAGTACTTC. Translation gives CASSILYEQYF.